The clone carrying this TCR beta chain came up a few times. Its target is unknown. This entry is derived from a study of vaccination and CD4 T cells after COVID-19. Sequencing of the DNA from cultured CD4+ T cells was carried out with the Oncomine TCR Beta short-read assay. TCRdb reprocessed the PCR reads with MiXCR, giving one entry per CDR3 protein. The sample records under 15,000 distinct CDR3 sequences, 51% being singletons. Described treatment: approximately 10-day PBMC culture with coronavirus spike peptide pools or control peptides (ViraFEST assay). The TCR originated in a human donor who had recovered from COVID-19. The sample was CD4+ T cells from blood, cultured in vitro.

CDR3 sequence: CAWSVRSPSSPLHF. The CDR3 DNA reads as TGTGCCTGGAGTGTAAGGAGCCCTTCATCACCCCTCCACTTT. The chain has TRBV30 and TRBJ1-6; D remains unclear. CDR3 length equals 14 residues. The V end was cut by 0 bases, the J end by 10 bases, with 13 bases between. The V gene's germline CDR1 is GTSNPN and CDR2 SVGIG (reference sequence).